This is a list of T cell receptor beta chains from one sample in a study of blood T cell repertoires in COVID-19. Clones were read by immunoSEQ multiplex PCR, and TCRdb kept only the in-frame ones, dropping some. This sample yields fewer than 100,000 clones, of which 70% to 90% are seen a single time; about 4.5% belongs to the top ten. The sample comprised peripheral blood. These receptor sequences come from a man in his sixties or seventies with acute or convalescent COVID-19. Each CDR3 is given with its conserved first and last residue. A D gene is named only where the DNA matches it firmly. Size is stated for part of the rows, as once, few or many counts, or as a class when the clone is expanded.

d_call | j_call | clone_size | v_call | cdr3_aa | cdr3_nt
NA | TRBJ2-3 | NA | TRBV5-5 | CASSPSSDTQYF | TGTGCCAGCAGCCCGAGCTCAGATACGCAGTATTTT
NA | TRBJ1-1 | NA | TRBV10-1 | CASSLGQLTEAFF | TGCGCCAGCAGCCTCGGACAACTCACTGAAGCTTTCTTT
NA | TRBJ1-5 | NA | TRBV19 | CASSIGRRTGSNQPQHF | TGTGCCAGTAGTATCGGGAGGAGGACGGGGAGCAATCAGCCCCAGCATTTT
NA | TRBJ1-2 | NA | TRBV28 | CASSSPRLRGGDGYTF | TGTGCCAGCAGTTCCCCCCGACTGAGGGGGGGGGATGGCTACACCTTC
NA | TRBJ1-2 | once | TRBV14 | CASSQVPEAPPTF | TGTGCCAGCAGCCAAGTCCCCGAAGCTCCACCTACCTTC
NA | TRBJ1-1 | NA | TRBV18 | CASSPPVTGRRAFF | TGTGCCAGCTCACCACCGGTCACAGGGCGTAGAGCTTTCTTT
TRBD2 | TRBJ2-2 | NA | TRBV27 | CASSGRLAGVNTGELFF | TGTGCCAGCAGTGGGCGTTTAGCGGGGGTGAACACCGGGGAGCTGTTTTTT
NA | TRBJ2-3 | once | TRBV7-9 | CASSSLEAGTDTQYF | TGTGCCAGCAGCTCCCTGGAGGCAGGCACAGATACGCAGTATTTT
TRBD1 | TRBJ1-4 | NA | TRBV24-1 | CATSRGTAEKLFF | TGTGCCACCAGCCGTGGGACAGCCGAAAAACTGTTTTTT
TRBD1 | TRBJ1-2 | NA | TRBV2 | CASQTGGGTGNGYTF | TGTGCCAGCCAAACCGGGGGAGGGACAGGGAATGGCTACACCTTC
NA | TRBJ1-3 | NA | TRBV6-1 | CASSEPRGRSGNTIYF | TGTGCCAGCAGTGAACCCCGCGGGCGCTCTGGAAACACCATATATTTT
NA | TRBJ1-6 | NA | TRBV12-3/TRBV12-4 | CASSPREDSPLHF | TGTGCCAGCAGTCCCAGGGAGGATTCACCCCTCCACTTT
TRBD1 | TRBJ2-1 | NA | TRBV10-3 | CAISERGGQGLNEQFF | TGTGCCATCAGTGAAAGAGGGGGACAGGGTCTCAATGAGCAGTTCTTC
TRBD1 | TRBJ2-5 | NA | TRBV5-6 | CASTGTGWYETQYF | TGTGCCAGCACCGGGACAGGGTGGTACGAGACCCAGTACTTC
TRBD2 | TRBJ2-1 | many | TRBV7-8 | CASSLVGTSSYNEQFF | TGTGCCAGCAGCTTAGTGGGGACTAGCTCCTACAATGAGCAGTTCTTC
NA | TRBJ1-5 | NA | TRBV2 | CASRSGTLGNQPQHF | TGTGCCAGCAGGTCCGGGACATTAGGCAATCAGCCCCAGCATTTT
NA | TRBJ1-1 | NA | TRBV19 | CASSTYLGTEAFF | TGTGCCAGTAGTACATACCTCGGCACTGAAGCTTTCTTT
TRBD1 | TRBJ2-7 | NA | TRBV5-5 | CASSSHTSRTGKYEQYF | TGTGCCAGCAGCTCACACACTTCACGGACAGGGAAGTACGAGCAGTACTTC
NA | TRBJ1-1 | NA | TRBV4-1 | CASSQDPQGKNTEAFF | TGCGCCAGCAGCCAAGATCCGCAGGGAAAGAACACTGAAGCTTTCTTT
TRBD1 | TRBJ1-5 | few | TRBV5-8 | CASSLPAKGANQPQHF | TGTGCCAGCAGCCTCCCGGCAAAGGGGGCAAATCAGCCCCAGCATTTT
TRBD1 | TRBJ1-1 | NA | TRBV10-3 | CATTLNPTGGAGLAEAFF | TGTGCCACAACCCTTAACCCGACAGGGGGCGCTGGGTTGGCTGAAGCTTTCTTT
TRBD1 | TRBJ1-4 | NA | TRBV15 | CATSRRDSGQGREKLFF | TGTGCCACCAGCAGAAGGGATTCGGGACAGGGACGTGAAAAACTGTTTTTT
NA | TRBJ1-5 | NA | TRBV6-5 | CASRKGVGDQPQHF | TGTGCCAGCAGAAAGGGGGTAGGTGATCAGCCCCAGCATTTT
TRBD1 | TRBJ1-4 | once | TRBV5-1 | CASSLGGGPATNEKLFF | TGCGCCAGCAGCTTGGGAGGGGGCCCCGCAACTAATGAAAAACTGTTTTTT
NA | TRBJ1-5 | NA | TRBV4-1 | CASSQVQGSLSSSNQPQHF | TGCGCCAGCAGCCAAGTGCAGGGGTCCCTTTCAAGTTCCAATCAGCCCCAGCATTTT
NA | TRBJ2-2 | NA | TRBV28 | CASSNAGALAGELFF | TGTGCCAGCAGTAACGCGGGGGCGCTGGCCGGGGAGCTGTTTTTT
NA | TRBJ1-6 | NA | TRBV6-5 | CASSPQGRGDSPLHF | TGTGCCAGCAGCCCGCAAGGGAGGGGTGACTCACCCCTCCACTTT
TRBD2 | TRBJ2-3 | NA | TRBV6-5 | CASSRGGETDTQYF | TGTGCCAGCAGTCGCGGGGGGGAAACAGATACGCAGTATTTT
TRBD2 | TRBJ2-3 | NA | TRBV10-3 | CAIGVGAGSTDTQYF | TGTGCCATCGGAGTCGGAGCGGGGAGCACAGATACGCAGTATTTT
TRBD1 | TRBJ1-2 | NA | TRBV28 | CASSSPAFRQGIDYGYTF | TGTGCCAGCAGTTCTCCAGCCTTCAGACAGGGGATAGACTATGGCTACACCTTC
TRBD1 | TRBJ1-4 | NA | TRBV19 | CASSFRTGETEKLFF | TGTGCCAGTAGTTTCCGGACAGGGGAAACTGAAAAACTGTTTTTT
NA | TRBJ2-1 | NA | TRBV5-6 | CASSLRALSYNEQFF | TGTGCCAGCAGCTTGAGAGCCCTCTCCTACAATGAGCAGTTCTTC
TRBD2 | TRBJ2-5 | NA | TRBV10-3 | CAISDGAGETQETQYF | TGTGCCATCAGTGATGGAGCGGGGGAGACCCAAGAGACCCAGTACTTC
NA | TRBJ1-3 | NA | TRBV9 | CASSVGGWENTIYF | TGTGCCAGCAGCGTAGGAGGGTGGGAAAACACCATATATTTT
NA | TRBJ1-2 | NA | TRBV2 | CASSERRGARYGYTF | TGTGCCAGCAGTGAACGACGGGGGGCGCGTTATGGCTACACCTTC
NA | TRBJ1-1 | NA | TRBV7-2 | CASRSSHLPNTEAFF | TGTGCCAGCAGGTCAAGTCACCTACCTAACACTGAAGCTTTCTTT
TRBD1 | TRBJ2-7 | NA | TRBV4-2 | CASSQDGTVPYEQYF | TGTGCCAGCAGCCAAGACGGGACAGTCCCCTACGAGCAGTACTTC
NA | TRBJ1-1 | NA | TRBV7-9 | CASSLVRADNPNTEAFF | TGTGCCAGCAGCTTAGTGAGGGCCGACAATCCCAACACTGAAGCTTTCTTT
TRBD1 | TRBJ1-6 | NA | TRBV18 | CASSPGTGLSENNSPLHF | TGTGCCAGCTCACCAGGGACAGGGCTTAGCGAGAATAATTCACCCCTCCACTTT
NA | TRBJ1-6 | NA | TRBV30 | CAWMGGSSYNSPLHF | TGTGCCTGGATGGGGGGGAGCTCCTATAATTCACCCCTCCACTTT
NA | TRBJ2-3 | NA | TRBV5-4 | CASSLNGGGTQYF | TGTGCCAGCAGCTTGAACGGGGGTGGGACGCAGTATTTT
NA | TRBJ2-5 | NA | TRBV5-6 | CASSPGLQAETQYF | TGTGCCAGCAGCCCGGGACTGCAAGCCGAGACCCAGTACTTC
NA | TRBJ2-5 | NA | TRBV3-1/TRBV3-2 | CASSPPGVGRETQYF | TGTGCCAGCAGCCCCCCGGGGGTGGGAAGAGAGACCCAGTACTTC
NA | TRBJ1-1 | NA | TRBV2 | CASSVDLVVNTEAFF | TGTGCCAGTTCCGTAGATCTGGTGGTGAACACTGAAGCTTTCTTT
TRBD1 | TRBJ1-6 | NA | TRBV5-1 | CASSSTGGSSGDSPLHF | TGCGCCAGCAGCTCAACAGGGGGCTCGTCGGGGGATTCACCCCTCCACTTT
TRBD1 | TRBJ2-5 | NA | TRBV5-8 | CASSENQGARQETQYF | TGTGCCAGCAGCGAAAACCAGGGGGCGCGGCAAGAGACCCAGTACTTC
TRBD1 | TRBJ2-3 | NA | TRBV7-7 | CASSLSRGTDTQYF | TGTGCTAGCAGCTTATCCAGGGGGACAGATACGCAGTATTTT
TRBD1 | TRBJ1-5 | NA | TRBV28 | CASSMQGAVEGNQPQHF | TGTGCCAGCAGTATGCAGGGGGCAGTTGAGGGCAATCAGCCCCAGCATTTT
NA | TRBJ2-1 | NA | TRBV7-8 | CASSFANSGTGAYNEQFF | TGTGCCAGCAGCTTCGCGAACTCCGGGACTGGGGCGTACAATGAGCAGTTCTTC